This T cell receptor (beta chain) was observed in a study of blood T cell repertoires in COVID-19. Study context: Donors in the United States, Italy and Spain gave samples during acute or convalescent COVID-19. Sample material is recorded as cDNA or gDNA derived from T cells, B-cell-depleted T cells, or PBMCs.

Authors' methods: From reference gene primer amplification, estimates of nucleated cell counts were derived. Clones were sequenced by immunoSEQ multiplex PCR, and TCRdb holds only the in-frame ones, with some missing. That table supplies the V and J calls and clone size; D and trimming were determined from the DNA. This table holds some 70,000 clones, approximately 84% found once. V was pared by 5 bases and J by 0 bases, with 6 bases of the junction left unmatched. The CDR3 runs 16 residues. Looked up from germline, CDR1 is LNHDA and CDR2 is SQIVND (reference sequence). This clone was observed once. The chain recombines TRBV19 with TRBJ2-1, with TRBD1 matching over 8 bases. The receptor was derived from a woman in her fifties or sixties with acute or convalescent COVID-19. Sample: peripheral blood. Written as DNA, the CDR3 is TGTGCCAGTAGTCGGACAGGGATCAGCTCCTACAATGAGCAGTTCTTC. The encoded protein is CASSRTGISSYNEQFF.